The sequence of this T cell receptor (beta chain) was determined in a study of blood T cell repertoires in COVID-19. Germline V gene sequence: CDR1 SGDLS, CDR2 YYNGEE. CDR3 length: 14 residues. V was pared by 1 base and J by 5 bases, with 2 bases of the junction left unmatched. Worth noting for this clone: Distinct nucleotide sequences in the sample also encode this CDR3.

Adults between about 18 and 95 years of age took part from about two dozen US areas. Cohorts were assigned according to the clinical history that participants reported. The recovered donors of Cohort 3 showed two negative PCRs, clearance, or symptom resolution. Profiling relied on immunoSEQ multiplex PCR, and the TCRdb table lists in-frame clones only, not all of them. The table records 310,000 or so clones, nearly 90% of them present only once. The sample taken for sequencing was PBMCs or T cells enriched from blood (not recorded which). The chain employs TRBV9 and TRBJ2-5, with 10 bases lining up with TRBD2. The TCR was taken from a woman in her twenties or thirties who had recovered from COVID-19. The CDR3 coding sequence is TGTGCCAGCAGCGTAACTAGCGGGGTGGAGACCCAGTACTTC. This codes for CASSVTSGVETQYF. Based on the CDR3 plus reference TRBV9 and TRBJ2-5, the full variable domain is DSGVTQTPKHLITATGQRVTLRCSPRSGDLSVYWYQQSLDQGLQFLIQYYNGEERAKGNILERFSAQQFPDLHSELNLSSLELGDSALYFCASSVTSGVETQYFGPGTRLLVL.